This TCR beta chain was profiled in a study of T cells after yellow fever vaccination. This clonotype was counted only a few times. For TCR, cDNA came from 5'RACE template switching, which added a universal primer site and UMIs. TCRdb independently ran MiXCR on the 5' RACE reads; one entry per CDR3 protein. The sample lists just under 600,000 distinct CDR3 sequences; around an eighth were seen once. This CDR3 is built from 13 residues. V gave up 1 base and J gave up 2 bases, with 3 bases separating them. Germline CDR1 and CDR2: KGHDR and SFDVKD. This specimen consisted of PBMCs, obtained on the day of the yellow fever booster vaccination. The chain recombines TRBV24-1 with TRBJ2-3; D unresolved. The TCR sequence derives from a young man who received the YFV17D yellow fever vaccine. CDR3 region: CATSDFATDTQYF. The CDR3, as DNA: TGTGCCACCAGTGATTTTGCCACAGATACGCAGTATTTT.